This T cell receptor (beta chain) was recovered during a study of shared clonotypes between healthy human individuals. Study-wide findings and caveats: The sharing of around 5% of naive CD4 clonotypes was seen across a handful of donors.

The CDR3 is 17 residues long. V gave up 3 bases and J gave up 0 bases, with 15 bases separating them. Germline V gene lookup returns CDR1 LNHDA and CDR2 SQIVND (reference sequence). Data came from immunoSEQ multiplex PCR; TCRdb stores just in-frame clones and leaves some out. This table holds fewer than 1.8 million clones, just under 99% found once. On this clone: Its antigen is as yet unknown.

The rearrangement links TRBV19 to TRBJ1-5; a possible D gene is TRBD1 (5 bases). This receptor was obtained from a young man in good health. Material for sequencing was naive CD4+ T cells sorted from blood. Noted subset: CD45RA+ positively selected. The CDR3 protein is CASSIWAGWDSNQPQHF. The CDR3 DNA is TGTGCCAGTAGTATCTGGGCAGGGTGGGATAGCAATCAGCCCCAGCATTTT.